The clone carrying this T cell receptor (beta chain) was seen more than once but under ten times. Its target is not known. This sample is drawn from a study of T cells in Graves' hyperthyroidism and ophthalmopathy. The study's findings and limits: Model predictions of ophthalmopathy came a median around 6.5 months before onset.

The junction had 4 bases not matched to a gene; V was cut back by 2 bases and J by 3 bases. This CDR3 is 17 amino acids long. Germline V gene lookup returns CDR1 MNHNY and CDR2 SVGAGI (reference sequence). Authors of the study amplified TCR beta CDR3 regions from RNA transcripts. HTBI primers were the set used in a first-round RT-PCR of the TCR CDR3. From the multiplex PCR reads, TCRdb called clonotypes with MiXCR, one entry per CDR3 protein. The table shows about 640,000 distinct CDR3 sequences, with around 21% occurring only once. This TCR was sampled from a man aged 30 to 39 with Graves' ophthalmopathy. The source material was blood. This chain joins TRBV6-6 and TRBJ2-1, with 13 bases identical to TRBD2. The CDR3 DNA sequence: TGTGCCAGCAGTTACAGGACTAGCGGGAGTCTCTACAATGAGCAGTTCTTC. Its translation: CASSYRTSGSLYNEQFF.